The T cell receptor (beta chain) described here comes from a study of identical twins. Unique molecular identifiers were present on the cDNA, and a universal primer site came from template switching. TCRdb processed the 5' RACE reads anew with MiXCR; each CDR3 protein has one entry. Of about 200,000 distinct CDR3 sequences detected, about a tenth appear once; the ten largest clones hold 5.1%. V lost 6 bases to trimming and J lost 5 bases; unmatched junction nucleotides: 4. CDR1 LGHNA and CDR2 YSLEER come from the germline V gene. The CDR3 sequence is 14 residues long. General study results and limits: Beta clonotypes that were abundant in cord blood contained fewer insertions, a pattern absent from memory repertoires. Zero-insertion results could be subject to partial confounding by invariant MAIT and iNKT cells. Twin sharing of out-of-frame TCR alpha was underestimated by models in monozygotic pairs.

This clonotype was picked up many times. The target antigen is unknown. Sequencing input: memory (CD45RO+) T cells sorted from blood. This chain links TRBV4-3 with TRBJ1-6, with TRBD1 identical over 7 bases. The origin of this receptor is a woman between 18 and 30 years old in good health. The DNA for the CDR3 is TGCGCCAGCAGTATCGGGACAGATAATTCACCCCTCCACTTT. Protein: CASSIGTDNSPLHF.